This T cell receptor (beta chain) originates from a study of CD8 T cells in ankylosing spondylitis. Study-wide results and limits: It appeared that ankylosing spondylitis blood was characterized by a TCR beta motif of fewer than 10 highly homologous variants.

This CDR3 spans 14 amino acids. The germline V gene has CDR1 DFQATT and CDR2 SNEGSKA (reference sequence). V was trimmed by 6 bases and J by 4 bases, leaving 16 bases between them. This clonotype was found many times. Its matching antigen is unknown. As the method for making TCR beta libraries, quantitative 5'-RACE with molecular barcodes was used. TCRdb itself ran the 5' RACE reads through MiXCR, one entry per CDR3 protein. This table holds 450,000 to 550,000 distinct CDR3 sequences, roughly 5.2% found once. The V and J genes are TRBV20-1 and TRBJ1-5; possible D gene TRBD1, 5 bases. The TCR comes from a male donor with ankylosing spondylitis. The sample consisted of blood, either unsorted or a sorted T cell fraction (not recorded which). The CDR3 sequence: CSATSGTSNQPQHF. CDR3 DNA sequence: TGCAGTGCAACCTCCGGGACTTCGAATCAGCCCCAGCATTTT.